This T cell receptor (beta chain) is from a study of identical twins. Findings and caveats of the study: With beta out-of-frame sequences, excess sharing by twins was weaker.

A template switching step contributed a universal primer site, while unique molecular identifiers were present in the cDNA. Each CDR3 protein is one row after TCRdb ran MiXCR on the 5' RACE reads. In the table there are about 900,000 distinct CDR3 sequences, approximately 13% of which are singletons. In this sample, this clonotype turned up a few times. Its specificity is unknown. The sample was also linked to a second study, of yellow fever vaccine responses in identical twins. This second study says: The T cell response to vaccination in identical twins was reportedly partly convergent and partly personalized.

What was sequenced was PBMCs. The source of this sequence is a woman aged 18-29 years in good health.

The CDR3 loop is CASSLAGQGHYGYTF. The CDR3 coding sequence is TGTGCCAGCAGCTTGGCAGGACAGGGCCACTATGGCTACACCTTC. The J gene is TRBJ1-2, the V gene TRBV7-2; TRBD1 aligns across 8 bases. Germline trimming cut 3 bases from V and 3 bases from J; bases unmatched to any gene: 6. Germline V CDR1 and CDR2: SGHTA, FQGNSA. The CDR3 runs to 15 residues.